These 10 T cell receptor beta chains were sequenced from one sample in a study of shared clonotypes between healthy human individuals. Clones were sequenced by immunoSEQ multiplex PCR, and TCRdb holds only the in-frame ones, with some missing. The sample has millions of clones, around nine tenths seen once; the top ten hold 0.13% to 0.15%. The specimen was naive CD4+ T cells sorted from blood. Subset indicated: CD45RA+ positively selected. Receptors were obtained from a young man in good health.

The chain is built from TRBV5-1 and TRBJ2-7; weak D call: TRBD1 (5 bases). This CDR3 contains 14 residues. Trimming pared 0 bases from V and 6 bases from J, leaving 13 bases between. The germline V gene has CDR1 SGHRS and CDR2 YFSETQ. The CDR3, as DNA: TGCGCCAGCAGCTTGGTGGGGCCATCGGGCGAGCAGTACTTC. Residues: CASSLVGPSGEQYF. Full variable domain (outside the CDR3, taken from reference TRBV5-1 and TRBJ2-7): KAGVTQTPRYLIKTRGQQVTLSCSPISGHRSVSWYQQTPGQGLQFLFEYFSETQRNKGNFPGRFSGRQFSNSRSEMNVSTLELGDSALYLCASSLVGPSGEQYFGPGTRLTVT.

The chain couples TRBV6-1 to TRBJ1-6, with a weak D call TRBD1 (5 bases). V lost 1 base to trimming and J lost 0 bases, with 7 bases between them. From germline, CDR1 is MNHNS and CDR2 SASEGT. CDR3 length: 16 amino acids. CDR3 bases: TGTGCCAGCAGTGAAGAGGGGAGCTCCTATAATTCACCCCTCCACTTT. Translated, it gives CASSEEGSSYNSPLHF.

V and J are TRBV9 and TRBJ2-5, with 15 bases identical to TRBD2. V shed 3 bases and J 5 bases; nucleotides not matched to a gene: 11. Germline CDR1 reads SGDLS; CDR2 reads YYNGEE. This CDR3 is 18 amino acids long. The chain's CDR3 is CASSATPGLAGGEETQYF. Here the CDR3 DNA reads TGTGCCAGCAGCGCGACGCCGGGACTAGCGGGAGGAGAGGAGACCCAGTACTTC.

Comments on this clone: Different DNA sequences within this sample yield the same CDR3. CDR3 region: CASSLVGAAGELFF. The DNA of the CDR3 is TGCGCCAGCAGCTTGGTTGGGGCGGCCGGGGAGCTGTTTTTT. The rearrangement uses TRBV5-1 and TRBJ2-2, with D maybe TRBD1 (5 bases). This CDR3 is 14 amino acids long. Germline V gives CDR1 SGHRS, CDR2 YFSETQ. The ends were cut back, 0 bases at V and 6 bases at J, with 9 bases in the middle.

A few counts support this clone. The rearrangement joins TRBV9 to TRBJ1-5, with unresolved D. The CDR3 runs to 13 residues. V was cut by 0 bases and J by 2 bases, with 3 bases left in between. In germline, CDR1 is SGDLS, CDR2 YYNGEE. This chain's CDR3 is CASSVGRNQPQHF. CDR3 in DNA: TGTGCCAGCAGCGTAGGTCGCAATCAGCCCCAGCATTTT.

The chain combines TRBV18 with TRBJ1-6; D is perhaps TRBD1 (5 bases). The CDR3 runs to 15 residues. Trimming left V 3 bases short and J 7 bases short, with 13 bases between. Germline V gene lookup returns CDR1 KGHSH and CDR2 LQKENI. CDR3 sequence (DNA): TGTGCCAGCTCACCTTCGAGCGGGGGGAATTCACCCCTCCACTTT. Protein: CASSPSSGGNSPLHF.

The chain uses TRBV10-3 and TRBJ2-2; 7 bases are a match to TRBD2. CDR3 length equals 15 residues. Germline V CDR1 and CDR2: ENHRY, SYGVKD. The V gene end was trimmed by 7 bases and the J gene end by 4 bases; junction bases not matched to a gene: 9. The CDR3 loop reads CAINPHGGGTGELFF. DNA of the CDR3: TGTGCCATCAACCCCCATGGGGGGGGCACCGGGGAGCTGTTTTTT.

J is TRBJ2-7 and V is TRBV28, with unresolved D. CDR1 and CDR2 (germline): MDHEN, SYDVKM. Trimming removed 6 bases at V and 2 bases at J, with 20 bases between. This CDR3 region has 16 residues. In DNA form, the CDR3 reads TGTGCCAGCAGCCTGCCCGGTAAACTACCTACCTACGAGCAGTACTTC. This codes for CASSLPGKLPTYEQYF.

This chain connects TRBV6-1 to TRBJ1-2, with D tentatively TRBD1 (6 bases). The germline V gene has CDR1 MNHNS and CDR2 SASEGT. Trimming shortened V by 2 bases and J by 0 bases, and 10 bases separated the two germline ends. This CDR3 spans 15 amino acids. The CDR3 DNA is TGTGCCAGCAGTGAACAGGGGCCGGCTAACTATGGCTACACCTTC. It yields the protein CASSEQGPANYGYTF.

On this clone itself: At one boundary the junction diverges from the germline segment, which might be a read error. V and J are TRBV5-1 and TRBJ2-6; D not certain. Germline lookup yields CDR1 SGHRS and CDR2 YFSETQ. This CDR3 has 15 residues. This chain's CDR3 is CASSSTGSWANVLTF. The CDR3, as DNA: TGCGCCAGCAGCTCGACGGGCTCTTGGGCCAACGTCCTGACTTTC.